This note documents a single TCR beta chain sequence. These data come from a study of blood T cells in healthy people across ages. CDR1 and CDR2 (germline): DFQATT, SNEGSKA (reference sequence). The V and J ends lost 7 bases and 8 bases respectively, with 12 bases between them. The CDR3 extends over 11 amino acids. A second PCR, run for roughly 7 to 12 cycles, used a sample-barcoded 5' primer plus a J-beta primer mix. MiXCR was run by TCRdb on the 5' RACE reads, yielding one entry per CDR3 protein. The profile shows approximately 830,000 distinct CDR3 sequences, around two thirds of them singletons. The J gene is TRBJ2-1, the V gene TRBV20-1; possibly TRBD1 for D (5 bases). Sequencing was carried out using blood. This clonotype was obtained from a young man in good health. For the CDR3, the DNA is TGCAGTGGACAGAGGTGGGATGAGCAGTTCTTC. The encoded protein is CSGQRWDEQFF.